This T cell receptor beta chain was profiled in a study of Graves' ophthalmopathy and Graves' hyperthyroidism. This clonotype was picked up many times. TCR beta CDR3 regions were amplified from RNA transcripts. An initial RT-PCR round employing HTBI primers preceded a second-round multiplex PCR. TCRdb analysed the multiplex PCR reads with MiXCR anew, one entry per CDR3 protein. Of almost 400,000 distinct CDR3 sequences detected, 18% appear once; the ten largest clones hold roughly 1.4%. The specimen was peripheral blood. The TCR comes from a young woman with Graves' ophthalmopathy.

The CDR3 DNA follows: TGTGCCAGCAGCCAAGAAACGGGGGTAGGATCTGAAGCTTTCTTT. This sequence encodes CASSQETGVGSEAFF. The rearrangement uses TRBV14 and TRBJ1-1; maybe TRBD1 (5 bases). V was shortened by 0 bases and J by 6 bases, with 14 bases between the two germline ends. The germline CDR1 and CDR2 sequences are SGHDN and FVKESK. The CDR3 length is 15 residues.